The sequence of this T cell receptor (beta chain) was determined in a study of blood T cell repertoires in COVID-19. Across the study: Acute-phase and convalescent COVID-19 samples originated in the United States, Italy and Spain. T cells, B-cell-depleted T cells, or PBMCs provided the cDNA or gDNA that served as material.

V shed 3 bases and J 9 bases; nucleotides not matched to a gene: 5. Germline V gene data show CDR1 as SGHRS and CDR2 as YFSETQ. The CDR3 is 13 residues long. For this clone: The sample has other DNA sequences that encode this CDR3 too.

Authors' analysis steps: Quantification of nucleated cells was approximated via reference gene primer amplification. Assay: immunoSEQ multiplex PCR; the TCRdb copy retains only in-frame clones and omits some. V and J calls and clone size follow that table, whereas D and trimming were derived from the DNA. The sample records over 65,000 clones, approximately 88% being singletons. This chain connects TRBV5-1 to TRBJ2-1; 8 nucleotides align to TRBD2. Sequenced: peripheral blood. The sequence came from a woman aged 55 to 70 with acute or convalescent COVID-19. The CDR3 region has the DNA TGCGCCAGCAGCTGGGAGCGGGGGCGTGAGCAGTTCTTC. This gives the protein CASSWERGREQFF.